The 31 T cell receptor beta chains given below trace back to one sample, sequenced in a study of blood T cell repertoires in COVID-19. Produced via immunoSEQ multiplex PCR; TCRdb's table is partial and in-frame only. The sample comprises roughly 80,000 clones, 84% of which are singletons, and roughly 4% rests with the top ten. Sequences were obtained from peripheral blood. All receptors come from a man in his fifties or sixties with acute or convalescent COVID-19.

The chain carries TRBV2 and TRBJ2-2, with 7 bases matching TRBD2. The J segment lost 6 bases and the V segment lost 5 bases, leaving 3 bases of the junction unmatched. CDR1 SNHLY and CDR2 FYNNEI come from the germline V gene. This CDR3 region has 13 residues. The CDR3 here is CASSPRGAGELFF. The CDR3 bases are TGTGCCAGCAGTCCCCGGGGGGCCGGGGAGCTGTTTTTT.

The chain joins TRBV7-2 to TRBJ1-4; 7 positions match TRBD1. The junction had 6 bases not matched to a gene; V was cut back by 5 bases and J by 0 bases. CDR3 length: 16 amino acids. Germline lookup yields CDR1 SGHTA and CDR2 FQGNSA. CDR3 DNA: TGTGCCAGCAGCCCCCGACAGGGTACAACTAATGAAAAACTGTTTTTT. It specifies CASSPRQGTTNEKLFF.

The chain combines TRBV9 with TRBJ2-5; TRBD2 is a possible D gene (6 bases). In germline, CDR1 is SGDLS, CDR2 YYNGEE. The CDR3 loop spans 16 amino acids. Trimming shortened V by 0 bases and J by 5 bases, and 17 bases separated the two germline ends. The CDR3, as DNA: TGTGCCAGCAGCGTAGGTCCTACGAGCGGAGGGGAGACCCAGTACTTC. Translated: CASSVGPTSGGETQYF.

The chain joins TRBV29-1 to TRBJ2-7, with TRBD2 matching over 9 bases. Germline V lookup: CDR1 SQVTM, CDR2 ANQGSEA. The CDR3 has 14 amino acids. J was trimmed by 1 base and V by 4 bases; bases with no gene match: 5. The CDR3 nucleotides read TGCAGCGTTGTCCCAGCGGGAGGATCCTACGAGCAGTACTTC. The encoded protein is CSVVPAGGSYEQYF.

The CDR3 DNA reads TGTGCCAGCAGTTACTGGCCCACAGATACGCAGTATTTT. It encodes CASSYWPTDTQYF. The V call is TRBV6-2 or TRBV6-3, the J call TRBJ2-3; no definite D call. CDR1 is MNHEY, CDR2 SVGEGT, per germline. Trimming cost V 1 base and J 2 bases, with 4 bases left between them. CDR3 length equals 13 residues.

J is TRBJ1-2 and V is TRBV4-1; 9 bases line up with TRBD1. Germline assignment: CDR1 MGHRA and CDR2 YSYEKL. The CDR3 spans 15 residues. V was pared by 3 bases and J by 8 bases, with 10 bases of the junction left unmatched. CDR3 sequence (DNA): TGCGCCAGCAGCCAGATGAGGGACAGGGCCCTGGGCTACACCTTC. Amino acid sequence: CASSQMRDRALGYTF.

The chain combines TRBV7-9 with TRBJ1-4; 7 bases are shared with TRBD1. The CDR3 loop spans 15 amino acids. The germline V gene encodes CDR1 SEHNR and CDR2 FQNEAQ (reference sequence). J lost 4 bases, V lost 2 bases, and 4 bases had no gene match. The CDR3 DNA follows: TGTGCCAGCAGCTTATCAGGGGGACTTAATGAAAAACTGTTTTTT. Residues: CASSLSGGLNEKLFF.

The chain links TRBV18 to TRBJ1-2; TRBD1 is a possible D gene (6 bases). The CDR3 runs 13 residues. V lost 5 bases, J lost 4 bases, and 11 bases lay in between. Germline assignment: CDR1 KGHSH and CDR2 LQKENI. CDR3 bases: TGTGCCAGCTCATCTACAGGGCTCTATGGCTACACCTTC. Translated: CASSSTGLYGYTF.

The chain is built from TRBV18 and TRBJ2-5; 9 bases are a match to TRBD2. Per the germline V gene, CDR1 is KGHSH and CDR2 is LQKENI. The CDR3 runs 20 residues. V trimming: 4 bases; J trimming: 1 base; junction bases outside the gene matches: 19. The CDR3 reads CASSHGGRGPSGTPQETQYF. The CDR3 region has the DNA TGTGCCAGCTCACACGGTGGTAGGGGTCCTAGCGGGACCCCCCAAGAGACCCAGTACTTC.

This clone was counted only a few times. The chain carries TRBV9 and TRBJ1-5; 9 positions agree with TRBD1. The germline V gene has CDR1 SGDLS and CDR2 YYNGEE. V lost 3 bases to trimming and J lost 7 bases; unmatched junction nucleotides: 5. The CDR3 covers 14 residues. CDR3 sequence (DNA): TGTGCCAGCAGCGCCGGACAGGGGACCCAGCCCCAGCATTTT. The encoded protein is CASSAGQGTQPQHF.

This rearrangement joins TRBV4-3 to TRBJ1-2; no firm D call. The V end was cut by 0 bases, the J end by 4 bases, with 3 bases between. CDR3 length: 12 amino acids. CDR1 is LGHNA and CDR2 is YSLEER in the germline V gene. CDR3 sequence reads: CASSQESYGYTF. The CDR3 DNA follows: TGCGCCAGCAGCCAAGAGAGCTATGGCTACACCTTC.

The CDR3 protein is CASSSTRGQTTEAFF. The DNA for the CDR3 is TGTGCCAGCAGCAGTACCAGGGGGCAGACCACTGAAGCTTTCTTT. The chain couples TRBV5-4 to TRBJ1-1; the match to TRBD1 covers 8 bases. Germline V gives CDR1 SGHNT, CDR2 YYREEE (reference sequence). After removal of 4 bases from V and 4 bases from J, the junction contained 9 bases not matched to a gene. CDR3 length equals 15 residues.

The chain couples TRBV7-3 to TRBJ2-2; 11 bases line up with TRBD1. Per germline, CDR1 SGHTA and CDR2 FQGTGA. The length of the CDR3 is 16 residues. V lost 5 bases to trimming and J lost 6 bases; unmatched junction nucleotides: 8. CDR3 sequence (DNA): TGTGCCAGCAGCCCCCAGGGACAGGGGGGTTCCGGGGAGCTGTTTTTT. Its protein is CASSPQGQGGSGELFF.

V is TRBV12-3 or TRBV12-4 and J is TRBJ1-1; D might be TRBD1 (5 bases). The CDR3 totals 13 residues. Trimming pared 3 bases from V and 4 bases from J, leaving 9 bases between. The CDR3 DNA reads TGTGCCAGCAGTTTCACGGGGGGCACTGAAGCTTTCTTT. Its protein is CASSFTGGTEAFF.

The V call is TRBV9, the J call TRBJ1-1; D is unclear. V shed 4 bases and J shed 9 bases, with 16 bases lying between them. The length of the CDR3 is 13 residues. The germline V gene encodes CDR1 SGDLS and CDR2 YYNGEE. The CDR3 region has the DNA TGTGCCAGCAGCCCCGGAGGCCGCTCGCAAGCTTTCTTT. Residues: CASSPGGRSQAFF.

The rearrangement uses TRBV27 and TRBJ2-1, with 11 bases aligning to TRBD1. V trimming: 2 bases; J trimming: 8 bases; junction bases outside the gene matches: 5. The CDR3 is made up of 15 amino acids. Germline CDR1 is MNHEY and CDR2 is SMNVEV (reference sequence). The CDR3 DNA reads TGTGCCAGCAGTTTACAGAGGACAGGGGGCTATGAGCAGTTCTTC. Its translation: CASSLQRTGGYEQFF.

The rearrangement joins TRBV6-2 or TRBV6-3 to TRBJ2-3; weak D call: TRBD1 (5 bases). The V end was cut by 6 bases, the J end by 5 bases, with 9 bases between. Germline V gives CDR1 MNHEY, CDR2 SVGEGT. This CDR3 has 12 amino acids. The CDR3 DNA sequence: TGTGCCAGCAGCGAAACAGGAGATACGCAGTATTTT. Amino acid sequence: CASSETGDTQYF.

V and J are TRBV25-1 and TRBJ2-2; 7 bases agree with TRBD1. The ends lost 4 bases at V and 7 bases at J; junction bases unmatched: 9. CDR1 is MGHDK, CDR2 SYGVNS, per germline. CDR3 size: 15 residues. In nucleotides, the CDR3 is TGTGCCAGCAGTGCCCTCGACAGGGCCGGCGGGGAGCTGTTTTTT. Protein product: CASSALDRAGGELFF.

This clone has more than one count but fewer than ten. The V and J genes are TRBV10-3 and TRBJ2-3; 10 bases are shared with TRBD1. The CDR3 has 14 amino acids. Germline CDR1 ENHRY, CDR2 SYGVKD. With 8 bases clipped from V and 3 bases from J, the junction kept 5 bases outside the gene matches. The DNA for the CDR3 is TGTGCCATCGCTCCGGGACAGGGGACAGATACGCAGTATTTT. Translated: CAIAPGQGTDTQYF.

The chain is built from TRBV24-1 and TRBJ1-4, with 7 bases aligning to TRBD1. After removal of 3 bases from V and 10 bases from J, the junction contained 1 base not matched to a gene. Germline assignment: CDR1 KGHDR and CDR2 SFDVKD. The CDR3 loop spans 12 amino acids. The CDR3 nucleotides read TGTGCCACCAGTGATCACAGGGGAAAACTGTTTTTT. It yields the protein CATSDHRGKLFF.

This sequence joins TRBV4-3 and TRBJ1-2; no definite D call. Per germline, CDR1 LGHNA and CDR2 YSLEER. V lost 0 bases and J 7 bases, leaving 18 bases between the germline ends. The CDR3 is 16 amino acids. This CDR3 reads CASSQEVWEGSSGYTF. CDR3 sequence (DNA): TGCGCCAGCAGCCAAGAGGTCTGGGAAGGGAGTAGTGGCTACACCTTC.

By its share, this clone is medium-sized. This chain links TRBV2 with TRBJ1-2, with D perhaps TRBD1 (6 bases). V lost 3 bases, J lost 7 bases, and 15 bases lay in between. The CDR3 is made up of 14 amino acids. Germline V gene lookup returns CDR1 SNHLY and CDR2 FYNNEI. As DNA, the CDR3 is TGTGCCAGCAGTGATGGCAGGGGAACCCTTGGCTACACCTTC. Translation gives CASSDGRGTLGYTF.

In its sample, this clone was seen a few times. The chain recombines TRBV4-3 with TRBJ2-1; D may be TRBD2 (6 bases). CDR3 length: 15 amino acids. V gave up 2 bases and J gave up 0 bases, with 8 bases separating them. Per the germline V gene, CDR1 is LGHNA and CDR2 is YSLEER. CDR3 region: CASSQSGSSYNEQFF. The CDR3, as DNA: TGCGCCAGCAGCCAAAGCGGGTCCTCCTACAATGAGCAGTTCTTC.

This chain links TRBV5-5 with TRBJ2-5; the D is unclear. The germline V gene encodes CDR1 SGHKS and CDR2 YYEKEE (reference sequence). The CDR3 spans 16 residues. V lost 0 bases to trimming and J lost 4 bases, with 16 bases between them. The CDR3 sequence: CASSLARMYFGETQYF. In nucleotides, the CDR3 is TGTGCCAGCAGCTTGGCCAGGATGTACTTTGGAGAGACCCAGTACTTC.

V and J are TRBV6-5 and TRBJ2-7; possibly TRBD2 for D (6 bases). Germline lookup yields CDR1 MNHEY and CDR2 SVGAGI. V was shortened by 5 bases and J by 1 base, with 15 bases between the two germline ends. CDR3 length: 15 amino acids. CDR3 residues: CASSHTTGASYEQYF. In DNA, the CDR3 is TGTGCCAGCAGTCATACCACGGGAGCTTCCTACGAGCAGTACTTC.

This rearrangement joins TRBV7-2 to TRBJ1-2, with 9 nucleotides matching TRBD1. Germline CDR1 reads SGHTA; CDR2 reads FQGNSA. Trimming at V came to 6 bases and at J to 10 bases, leaving 12 bases not matched to a gene. The CDR3 loop spans 14 amino acids. This chain's CDR3 is CASRPAGTGSVYTF. CDR3 bases: TGTGCCAGCAGGCCCGCGGGGACAGGGTCCGTCTACACCTTC.

This clone was counted a single time. The J gene is TRBJ2-3, the V gene TRBV6-2 or TRBV6-3; D is unclear. Trimming stripped 0 bases from V and 4 bases from J, with 11 bases between. Germline CDR1 and CDR2: MNHEY and SVGEGT. The CDR3 extends over 15 amino acids. The CDR3 DNA reads TGTGCCAGCAGTTACTCCCTAGTTTCGTCAGATACGCAGTATTTT. Amino acid sequence: CASSYSLVSSDTQYF.

The CDR3 protein is CASRPILGGQRNTEAFF. The CDR3 DNA follows: TGTGCCAGCAGACCCATCCTAGGGGGACAGAGAAACACTGAAGCTTTCTTT. The rearrangement uses TRBV2 and TRBJ1-1, with 7 bases lining up with TRBD1. Germline lookup yields CDR1 SNHLY and CDR2 FYNNEI. V lost 6 bases to trimming and J lost 2 bases; unmatched junction nucleotides: 15. There are 17 residues in the CDR3.

This clone came up a few times. V gene TRBV6-5 combines with J gene TRBJ2-7; 9 bases agree with TRBD1. V lost 7 bases, J lost 2 bases, and 9 bases stayed unmatched. Germline V gives CDR1 MNHEY, CDR2 SVGAGI. The CDR3 extends over 15 amino acids. The CDR3 here is CASIPDRGGTYEQYF. In DNA, the CDR3 is TGTGCCAGCATTCCGGACAGGGGAGGAACCTACGAGCAGTACTTC.

The gene calls are TRBV7-3 and TRBJ2-2, with D possibly matching TRBD2 (6 bases). The CDR3 sequence is 15 residues long. The ends were cut back, 5 bases at V and 2 bases at J, with 12 bases in the middle. Per the germline V gene, CDR1 is SGHTA and CDR2 is FQGTGA. CDR3 loop: CASSRGTTNTGELFF. The CDR3 DNA reads as TGTGCCAGCAGCCGGGGGACCACCAACACCGGGGAGCTGTTTTTT.

The chain couples TRBV21-1 to TRBJ2-3; no DNA check was done on the table's D call, TRBD1. TRBV21-1 is labeled a pseudogene. The length of the CDR3 is 15 residues. CDR3 nucleotides: TGTGCCAGCAGCAAAACGACAGGGGACACAGATACGCAGTATTTT. Encoded protein: CASSKTTGDTDTQYF.